The rows below give T cell receptor beta chains drawn from one sample of a study of cytomegalovirus exposure and HLA in healthy donors. Some clones are missing from TCRdb's copy, which holds only in-frame ones; the method was immunoSEQ multiplex PCR. The sample holds 140,000 or so clones; approximately 84% are singletons and the top ten take around 10%. The sequenced sample was PBMCs. These receptors were obtained from a woman in her fifties or sixties in good health and CMV-seropositive. The CDR3 runs from the conserved cysteine through the conserved F or W. A D gene is named only where the DNA matches it firmly. The size of a clone is reported for some rows only, either as once, few or many, or as a class for expanded clones.

abundance	v_gene	j_gene	d_gene	CDR3nt	CDR3aa
.	TRBV4-1	TRBJ2-3	TRBD2	TGCGCCAGCAGCCGCCGAGGGACTAGCGGGGATGGAGAAGATACGCAGTATTTT	CASSRRGTSGDGEDTQYF
.	TRBV19	TRBJ2-7	TRBD2	TGTGCCAGTAGCCTCCAAGCGGGAGTCTCCTACGAGCAGTACTTC	CASSLQAGVSYEQYF
.	TRBV6-6	TRBJ1-5	TRBD1	TGTGCCAGCAGCGAAGGACAGGGGGCACAGCCCCAGCATTTT	CASSEGQGAQPQHF
.	TRBV2	TRBJ2-7	.	TGTGCCAGCAGTGGTCTCTATAGCGTATCCTACGAGCAGTACTTC	CASSGLYSVSYEQYF
.	TRBV4-1	TRBJ1-2	.	TGCGCCAGCAGCCAAGATAAAGGACAGTTTTATGGCTACACCTTC	CASSQDKGQFYGYTF
.	TRBV7-2	TRBJ2-5	.	TGTGCCAGCAGCCCAGTGAAGGGGTCGGAGACCCAGTACTTC	CASSPVKGSETQYF
.	TRBV2	TRBJ1-5	.	TGTGCCAGCAGTTATACAGGAGCAGGGCCCCAGCATTTT	CASSYTGAGPQHF
.	TRBV4-2	TRBJ2-7	.	TGTGCCAGCAGCCAAGATCGCCAGTCCTACGAGCAGTACTTC	CASSQDRQSYEQYF
.	TRBV27	TRBJ2-2	TRBD1	TGTGCCAGCAGTTGGGGACAGGGGTGGGTAGGGGAGCTGTTTTTT	CASSWGQGWVGELFF
.	TRBV27	TRBJ1-2	.	TGTGCCAGCAGTGCTTCAGGGGCTAACTATGGCTACACCTTC	CASSASGANYGYTF
.	TRBV28	TRBJ1-3	TRBD1	TGTGCCAGCAGTTTCACCGGGACAGGAGGAAACACCATATATTTT	CASSFTGTGGNTIYF
.	TRBV6-5	TRBJ1-1	.	TGTGCCAGCAGTTTATCAGGGGTGAGGCCTGAAGCTTTCTTT	CASSLSGVRPEAFF
.	TRBV30	TRBJ2-3	.	TGTGCCTGGAGTACCGGGACATCAACCTACACAGATACGCAGTATTTT	CAWSTGTSTYTDTQYF
few	TRBV5-8	TRBJ2-7	TRBD2	TGTGCCAGCAGCTTGGGGGGAGGGCTAGCGCCCTTCTACGAGCAGTACTTC	CASSLGGGLAPFYEQYF
.	TRBV5-6	TRBJ1-1	TRBD1	TGTGCCACCTGGCGGCTGACAGGGGGCAAGGCGAACACTGAAGCTTTCTTT	CATWRLTGGKANTEAFF
.	TRBV19	TRBJ1-5	TRBD1	TGTGCCAGTAGTATTCAGGGGGATCAGCCCCAGCATTTT	CASSIQGDQPQHF
.	TRBV11-3	TRBJ2-3	.	TGTGCCAGCAGCCACCAGGCAGATACGCAGTATTTT	CASSHQADTQYF
.	TRBV12-2	TRBJ2-6	.	TGTGCAAGTCGCTTAGCGAGGCGAGGCTATGGGGCCAACGTCCTGACTTTC	CASRLARRGYGANVLTF
once	TRBV19	TRBJ1-2	.	TGTGCCAGTAGTATATCGGGTGGGAGAGGCCACTATGGCTACACCTTC	CASSISGGRGHYGYTF
.	TRBV30	TRBJ1-6	.	TGTGCCTGGAGTCTGCAGGGAAATTCACCCCTCCACTTT	CAWSLQGNSPLHF
.	TRBV12-5	TRBJ2-1	TRBD2	TGTGCTAGTGGTTTCTCAGGACTAGCGGGAGTATTAAGCTCCTACAATGAGCAGTTCTTC	CASGFSGLAGVLSSYNEQFF
few	TRBV7-2	TRBJ2-5	.	TGTGCCAGCAGGGCTCGAACAGGTCTGACGAAACAAGAGACCCAGTACTTC	CASRARTGLTKQETQYF
.	TRBV15	TRBJ2-3	.	TGTGCCACCAGCAGAGGATGGGAGGGGGGCAAGACAGATACGCAGTATTTT	CATSRGWEGGKTDTQYF
.	TRBV27	TRBJ2-7	TRBD1	TGTGCCAGCAGCTCTAGGACAGGGGCATCCTTCTCCTACGAGCAGTACTTC	CASSSRTGASFSYEQYF
.	TRBV4-2	TRBJ1-5	.	TGTGCCAGCAGCCAAGAAGGCGGGGGCGGCAATCAGCCCCAGCATTTT	CASSQEGGGGNQPQHF
.	TRBV7-2	TRBJ1-2	.	TGTGCCAGCAGCTTAAGCTGGGGCTCTAACTATGGCTACACCTTC	CASSLSWGSNYGYTF
.	TRBV6-6	TRBJ1-1	TRBD1	TGTGCCAGCAGTAGCAGCCAGACAGGGTGGAGTGTGGCTTTCTTT	CASSSSQTGWSVAFF
.	TRBV11-3	TRBJ2-2	TRBD2	TGTGCCAGCAGTATTGGGAGGGAGCCCGGGGAGCTGTTTTTT	CASSIGREPGELFF
.	TRBV29-1	TRBJ2-7	.	TGCAGCGTTGTGGGGGGGGCAGCCTACGAGCAGTACTTC	CSVVGGAAYEQYF
.	TRBV5-6	TRBJ2-7	.	TGTGCCAGCAGCCCCGGACAGATTTACGAGCAGTACTTC	CASSPGQIYEQYF
.	TRBV4-1	TRBJ2-7	TRBD2	TGCGCCAGCCGGGGAGCGGGGAAGACTAGCGGAGGCGGGGAGCAGTACTTC	CASRGAGKTSGGGEQYF
.	TRBV18	TRBJ2-1	TRBD2	TGTGCCAGCTCCCTAGGACTAGCGGGAGGCAATGAGCAGTTCTTC	CASSLGLAGGNEQFF
.	TRBV7-2	TRBJ2-7	.	TGTGCCAGCAGCTTAGTTAAGGGAGCGGAGTACGAGCAGTACTTC	CASSLVKGAEYEQYF
.	TRBV2	TRBJ1-5	.	TGTGCCAGCAGTGACCCTACTCAATGGCCCCAGCATTTT	CASSDPTQWPQHF
.	TRBV19	TRBJ1-2	.	TGTGCCAGTACGGACAGACCTAACTATGGCTACACCTTC	CASTDRPNYGYTF
.	TRBV2	TRBJ1-5	.	TGTGCCAGCAAACAGGACTACAATCAGCCCCAGCATTTT	CASKQDYNQPQHF
.	TRBV6-5	TRBJ2-3	.	TGTGCCAGCAGTTTGGACTTTTTATCAGATACGCAGTATTTT	CASSLDFLSDTQYF
.	TRBV18	TRBJ2-2	TRBD1	TGTGCCAGCTCACCCAACCCGGACAGGGGAGGTGCCGGGGAGCTGTTTTTT	CASSPNPDRGGAGELFF